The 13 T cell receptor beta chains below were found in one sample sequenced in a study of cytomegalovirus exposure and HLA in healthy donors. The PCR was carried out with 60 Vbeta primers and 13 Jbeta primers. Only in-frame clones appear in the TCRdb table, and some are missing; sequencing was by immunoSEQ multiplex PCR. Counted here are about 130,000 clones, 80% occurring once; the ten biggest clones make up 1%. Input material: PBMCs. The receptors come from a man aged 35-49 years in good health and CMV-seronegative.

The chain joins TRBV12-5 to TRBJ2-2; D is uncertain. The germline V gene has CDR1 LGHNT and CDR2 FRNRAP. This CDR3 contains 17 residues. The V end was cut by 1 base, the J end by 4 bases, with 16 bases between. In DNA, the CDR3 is TGTGCTAGTGGTTTGGATGTGTCGCTAACCACCACCGGGGAGCTGTTTTTT. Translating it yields CASGLDVSLTTTGELFF.

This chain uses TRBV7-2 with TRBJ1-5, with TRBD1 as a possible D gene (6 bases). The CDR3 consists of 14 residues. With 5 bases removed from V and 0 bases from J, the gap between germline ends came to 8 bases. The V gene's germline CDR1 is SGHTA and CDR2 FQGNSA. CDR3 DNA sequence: TGTGCCAGCAGCCCAGGGGTTAGCAATCAGCCCCAGCATTTT. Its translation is CASSPGVSNQPQHF.

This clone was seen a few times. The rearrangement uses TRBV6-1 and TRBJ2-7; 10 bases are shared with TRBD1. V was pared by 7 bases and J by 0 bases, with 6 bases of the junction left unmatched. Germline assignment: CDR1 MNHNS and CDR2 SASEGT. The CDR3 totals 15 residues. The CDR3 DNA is TGTGCCAGCACCACCGGGACAGGGGCCTCCTACGAGCAGTACTTC. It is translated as CASTTGTGASYEQYF.

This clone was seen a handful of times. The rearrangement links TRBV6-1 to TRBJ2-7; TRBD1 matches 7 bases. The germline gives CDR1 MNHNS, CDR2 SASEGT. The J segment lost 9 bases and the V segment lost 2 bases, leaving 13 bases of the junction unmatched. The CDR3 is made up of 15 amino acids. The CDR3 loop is CASSEPRTGPSAQYF. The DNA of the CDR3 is TGTGCCAGCAGTGAACCCCGGACAGGACCCTCGGCGCAGTACTTC.

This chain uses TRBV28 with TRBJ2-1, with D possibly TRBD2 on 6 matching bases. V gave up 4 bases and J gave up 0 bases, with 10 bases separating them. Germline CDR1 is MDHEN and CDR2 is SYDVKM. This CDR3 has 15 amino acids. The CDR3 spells CASSSGESSYNEQFF. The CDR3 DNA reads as TGTGCCAGCAGTTCGGGGGAGAGCTCCTACAATGAGCAGTTCTTC.

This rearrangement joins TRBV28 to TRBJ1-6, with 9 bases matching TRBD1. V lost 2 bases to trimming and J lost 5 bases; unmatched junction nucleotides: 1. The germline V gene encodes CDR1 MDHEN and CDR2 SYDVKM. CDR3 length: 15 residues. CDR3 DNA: TGTGCCAGCAGTTTAGGGGACAGGGATAATTCACCCCTCCACTTT. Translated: CASSLGDRDNSPLHF. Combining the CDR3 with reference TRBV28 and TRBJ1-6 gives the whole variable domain DVKVTQSSRYLVKRTGEKVFLECVQDMDHENMFWYRQDPGLGLRLIYFSYDVKMKEKGDIPEGYSVSREKKERFSLILESASTNQTSMYLCASSLGDRDNSPLHFGNGTRLTVT.

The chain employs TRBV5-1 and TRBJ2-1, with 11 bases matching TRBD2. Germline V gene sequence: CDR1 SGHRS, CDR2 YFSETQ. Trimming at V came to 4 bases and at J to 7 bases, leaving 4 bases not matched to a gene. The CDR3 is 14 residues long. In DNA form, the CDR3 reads TGCGCCAGCAGCCTGGGACTAGCGGAAAATGAGCAGTTCTTC. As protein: CASSLGLAENEQFF.

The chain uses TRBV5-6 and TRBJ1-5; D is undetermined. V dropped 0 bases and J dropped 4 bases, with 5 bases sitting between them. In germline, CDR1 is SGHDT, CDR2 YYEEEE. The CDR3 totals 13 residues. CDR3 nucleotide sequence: TGTGCCAGCAGCTTGGCAGGTAATCAGCCCCAGCATTTT. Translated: CASSLAGNQPQHF.

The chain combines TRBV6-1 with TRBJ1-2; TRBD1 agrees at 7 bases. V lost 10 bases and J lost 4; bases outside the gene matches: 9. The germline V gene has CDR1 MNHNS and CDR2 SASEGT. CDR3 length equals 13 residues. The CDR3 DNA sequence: TGTGCCACCTATACAGGGGTGACCTATGGCTACACCTTC. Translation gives CATYTGVTYGYTF.

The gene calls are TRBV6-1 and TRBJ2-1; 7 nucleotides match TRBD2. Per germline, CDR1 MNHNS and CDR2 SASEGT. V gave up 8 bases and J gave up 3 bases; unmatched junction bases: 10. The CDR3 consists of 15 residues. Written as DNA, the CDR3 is TGTGCCAGCGGAATGGGGCCGGGGGGCTACAATGAGCAGTTCTTC. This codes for CASGMGPGGYNEQFF.

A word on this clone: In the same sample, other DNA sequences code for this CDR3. DNA of the CDR3: TGTGCCTGGAGTGTACAGGGAAATCAGCCCCAGCATTTT. Its translation is CAWSVQGNQPQHF. This chain links TRBV30 with TRBJ1-5, with D possibly matching TRBD1 (6 bases). Between the trimmed V and J ends, which lost 0 bases and 4 bases, there was a span of 7 bases. Germline-derived CDR1 and CDR2 are GTSNPN and SVGIG (reference sequence). The CDR3 loop spans 13 amino acids.

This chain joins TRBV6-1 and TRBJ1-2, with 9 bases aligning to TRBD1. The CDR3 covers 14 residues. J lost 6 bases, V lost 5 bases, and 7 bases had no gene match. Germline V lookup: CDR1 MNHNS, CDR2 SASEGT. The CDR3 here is CASSPTGGADGYTF. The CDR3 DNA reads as TGTGCCAGCAGTCCCACAGGGGGCGCGGATGGCTACACCTTC.

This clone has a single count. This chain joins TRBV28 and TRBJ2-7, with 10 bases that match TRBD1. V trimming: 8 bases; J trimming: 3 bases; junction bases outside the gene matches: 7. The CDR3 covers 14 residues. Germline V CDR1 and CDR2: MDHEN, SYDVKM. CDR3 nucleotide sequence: TGTGCCAGCGGACAATGGGACAGGGGCTACGAGCAGTACTTC. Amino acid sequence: CASGQWDRGYEQYF. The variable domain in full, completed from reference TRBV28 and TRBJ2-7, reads DVKVTQSSRYLVKRTGEKVFLECVQDMDHENMFWYRQDPGLGLRLIYFSYDVKMKEKGDIPEGYSVSREKKERFSLILESASTNQTSMYLCASGQWDRGYEQYFGPGTRLTVT.